The T cell receptor beta chain under discussion was sequenced for a study of cytotoxic CD8 clonotypes in ibrutinib-treated CLL. Overall study: Of a cohort that held some 12 relapsed/refractory and around 16 treatment-naive patients, around 18 were IGHV unmutated. Partial responders around 24, complete 2; some twelve progressed and roughly 14 stayed in remission by median around 71 months.

Worth noting for this clone: What it binds is not known.

Germline CDR1 reads SGDLS; CDR2 reads YYNGEE. The V end was cut by 3 bases, the J end by 6 bases, with 18 bases between. The CDR3 runs to 15 residues. Study-level findings and limits: Patients with sustained remission and those progressing were sampled at differing times. Clonality increased with ibrutinib response but returned toward baseline at progression.

Assay: immunoSEQ multiplex PCR; the TCRdb copy retains only in-frame clones and omits some. The table records some 200,000 clones, about four fifths of them present only once. Sequenced material: PBMCs, taken after 12 months of ibrutinib treatment. This TCR came from a human donor with chronic lymphocytic leukemia. This chain joins TRBV9 and TRBJ1-2; D perhaps matches TRBD1 (6 bases). CDR3 protein: CASSGQVRGADGYTF. The CDR3 DNA is TGTGCCAGCAGCGGACAGGTACGGGGGGCAGATGGCTACACCTTC. Filled out from reference TRBV9 and TRBJ1-2, the complete variable domain reads DSGVTQTPKHLITATGQRVTLRCSPRSGDLSVYWYQQSLDQGLQFLIQYYNGEERAKGNILERFSAQQFPDLHSELNLSSLELGDSALYFCASSGQVRGADGYTFGSGTRLTVV.